This T cell receptor (beta chain) is drawn from a study of cytomegalovirus exposure and HLA in healthy donors. The primer mix had 60 Vbeta and 13 Jbeta primers. Measured with immunoSEQ multiplex PCR; TCRdb has only the in-frame clones, and not every one. The sample yields around 140,000 clones, 60% to 80% seen once. Points on this clone: Its target is not known.

Donors consisted of healthy bone marrow donors. The donors, nominally healthy at sampling, likely had unrecorded immune exposures. Overall study findings and caveats: The authors considered a cluster of highly shared sequence variants likely to be a sequencing artifact. Later on, a genetic analysis was performed. It linked a missense variant in DCLRE1C with V- and J-gene trimming of TCR beta.

This CDR3 comprises 14 residues. Germline CDR1 MNHEY, CDR2 SVGAGI. V gave up 4 bases and J gave up 2 bases, with 9 bases separating them. The sample comprised PBMCs. The TCR comes from a man in his fifties or sixties in good health and CMV-seropositive. J is TRBJ1-5 and V is TRBV6-5, with D maybe TRBD1 (5 bases). The chain's CDR3 is CASSSGWGNQPQHF. The CDR3 DNA is TGTGCCAGCAGTTCAGGGTGGGGCAATCAGCCCCAGCATTTT.